Detailed here is one T cell receptor (beta chain). This sample is part of a study of blood T cell repertoires in COVID-19. Study in general: Acute and convalescent COVID-19 specimens originated in the United States, Italy and Spain. Sources were T cells, B-cell-depleted T cells, or PBMCs; the material itself was cDNA or gDNA.

Original processing notes: Estimates of nucleated cell counts were drawn from the amplification of reference gene primers. The table came from immunoSEQ multiplex PCR; TCRdb's copy has only in-frame clones and leaves some out. That table gives V, J and clone size, and the DNA gave D and trimming. The data contain approximately 200,000 clones, 80% to 90% of them singletons. The sequenced sample consisted of peripheral blood. This receptor was obtained from a man between 50 and 59 years old with acute or convalescent COVID-19.

CDR3 amino acids: CASSAQGNTEAFF. DNA of the CDR3: TGTGCCAGCAGCGCACAGGGGAACACTGAAGCTTTCTTT. This chain uses TRBV7-9 with TRBJ1-1, with D maybe TRBD1 (6 bases). Trimming stripped 5 bases from V and 1 base from J, with 8 bases between. The CDR3 sequence is 13 residues long. Germline assignment: CDR1 SEHNR and CDR2 FQNEAQ (reference sequence).